The clone carrying this T cell receptor (beta chain) was seen ten or more times. Its target is unknown. Trimming took off 5 bases at V and 2 bases at J, with 7 bases between the two ends. The CDR3 contains 12 residues. The germline CDR1 and CDR2 sequences are SGHTA and FQGNSA. The data are from a study of T cells in Graves' hyperthyroidism and ophthalmopathy. The CDR3 regions of TCR beta were amplified from RNA transcripts. First-round RT-PCR with HTBI primers amplified the TCR CDR3 region. TCRdb processed the multiplex PCR reads anew with MiXCR; each CDR3 protein has one entry. The sample gives hundreds of thousands of distinct CDR3 sequences, 14% of which show up once; 10% is in the top ten. Notes on the study in general: From stable hyperthyroidism, ophthalmopathy was separated by a 13 V-J model.

This clonotype originated in a woman aged 18-35 years with Graves' hyperthyroidism. Sequences were obtained from blood. The chain uses TRBV7-2 and TRBJ2-7; possibly TRBD2 for D (5 bases). The CDR3 nucleotides are TGTGCCAGCAGCAAACTAGCCTACGAGCAGTACTTC. This codes for CASSKLAYEQYF.